Listed below are T cell receptor beta chains from one sample, sequenced in a study of cytomegalovirus exposure and HLA in healthy donors. The repertoire was sequenced with immunoSEQ multiplex PCR; TCRdb's copy has only in-frame clones and lacks some. The data contain roughly 100,000 clones, around 10% of them singletons. Sequencing input: PBMCs. The receptors shown here come from a man aged 45-65 years in good health and CMV-seropositive. Each CDR3 is given with its conserved first and last residue. The D gene is left open where the match is weak. For some rows the clone size is stated as once, few or many, or as a class when expanded; others skip it.

D gene	clone size	V gene	J gene	CDR3 DNA	CDR3 protein
NA	few	TRBV14	TRBJ2-1	TGTGCCAGCAGCCAAGGCGAGACTAGAAGTTACAATGAGCAGTTCTTC	CASSQGETRSYNEQFF
NA	NA	TRBV6-1	TRBJ1-1	TGTGCCAGCAGTGTAAGTTACATGAACACTGAAGCTTTCTTT	CASSVSYMNTEAFF
TRBD1	NA	TRBV6-6	TRBJ2-7	TGTGCCAGCAGTTTGTCCGGGACAGCCTACGAGCAGTACTTC	CASSLSGTAYEQYF
TRBD2	NA	TRBV6-1	TRBJ2-1	TGTGCCAGCAGCCTCTCGAGCGGGATTTATCATGAGCAGTTCTTC	CASSLSSGIYHEQFF
TRBD2	NA	TRBV7-2	TRBJ2-7	TGTGCCAGCAGCTTAAGTGCTAGCGGGAGAACTCGCTCCTACGAGCAGTACTTC	CASSLSASGRTRSYEQYF
NA	NA	TRBV5-1	TRBJ2-1	TGCGCCAGCAGCTGGGGCGCGGGGATAAACAATGAGCAGTTCTTC	CASSWGAGINNEQFF
NA	NA	TRBV2	TRBJ2-7	TGTGCCAACCGGGACACCCTGAGCTCCTACGAGCAGTACTTC	CANRDTLSSYEQYF
NA	few	TRBV28	TRBJ2-3	TGTGCCAGCAGTTTATCCTTTGGGCAGGACTACGCAGATACGCAGTATTTT	CASSLSFGQDYADTQYF
NA	few	TRBV30	TRBJ1-3	TGTGCCTGGAGTGTGCCGCGCAGGGTGGCTGGAAACACCATATATTTT	CAWSVPRRVAGNTIYF
NA	NA	TRBV29-1	TRBJ1-1	TGCAGCGCTTGGGGCCCGATGGTTGAAGCTTTCTTT	CSAWGPMVEAFF
TRBD2	few	TRBV5-1	TRBJ2-1	TGCGCCAGCAGCGTAACTAGCGGACTCTCCTACAATGAGCAGTTCTTC	CASSVTSGLSYNEQFF
NA	NA	TRBV27	TRBJ2-3	TGTGCCAGCAGTTTAGGTAGCGCCACCACAGATACGCAGTATTTT	CASSLGSATTDTQYF
NA	NA	TRBV6-6	TRBJ2-2	TGCGCCAGCAGCGACATCTTAGAGAACACCGGGGAGCTGTTTTTT	CASSDILENTGELFF
TRBD2	NA	TRBV6-1	TRBJ2-7	TGTGCCAGCAGTGTTCTGGCGGGAGGCAAATACGAGCAGTACTTC	CASSVLAGGKYEQYF
TRBD2	few	TRBV2	TRBJ2-2	TGTGCCAGCCTTGGACTAGCGGGCACCGGGGAGCTGTTTTTT	CASLGLAGTGELFF
TRBD1	few	TRBV4-2	TRBJ2-6	TGTGCCAGCAAACCGGGACAGGGGGCGTCTGGGGCCAACGTCCTGACTTTC	CASKPGQGASGANVLTF
TRBD1	NA	TRBV7-6	TRBJ2-1	TGTGCCAGCAGCTTCCGAAGGGGACAGGGACACAATGAGCAGTTCTTC	CASSFRRGQGHNEQFF
NA	few	TRBV7-2	TRBJ2-3	TGTGCCAGCAGCTTTTCGGAGTCCGGCACAGATACGCAGTATTTT	CASSFSESGTDTQYF
TRBD2	NA	TRBV7-9	TRBJ2-3	TGTGCCAGCAGCAGGGGGGCTAGCGGGAGAATAACAGATACGCAGTATTTT	CASSRGASGRITDTQYF
NA	few	TRBV21-1	TRBJ1-6	TGTGCCAGCAGCGGCTGGGACAGGGGGCTTGGATCCTATAATTCACCCCTCCACTTT	CASSGWDRGLGSYNSPLHF
TRBD1	NA	TRBV2	TRBJ2-7	TGTGCCAGCAGTGCGGAAGCGGGACAGGGATCCTACGAGCAGTACTTC	CASSAEAGQGSYEQYF
TRBD2	few	TRBV7-3	TRBJ2-1	TGTGCCAGCAGCCTAGACGGACTAGCGGGAAGAAGGCAGTTCTTC	CASSLDGLAGRRQFF
TRBD1	few	TRBV9	TRBJ2-7	TGTGCCAGCAGCCTCGGACAGGGAGACTACGAGCAGTACTTC	CASSLGQGDYEQYF
NA	NA	TRBV4-3	TRBJ1-2	TGCGCCAGCAGCCAAGATCATCGGATCGAGGGTTTGGACTATGGCTACACCTTC	CASSQDHRIEGLDYGYTF
NA	NA	TRBV11-2	TRBJ1-4	TGTGCCAGCAGCTTAGTCGGGGGGGCAACTAATGAAAAACTGTTTTTT	CASSLVGGATNEKLFF
NA	few	TRBV28	TRBJ2-7	TGTGCCAGCGGATCCTGGACAGTGTCCTACGAGCAGTACTTC	CASGSWTVSYEQYF
NA	NA	TRBV30	TRBJ1-5	TGTGCCTGGAGTCGGGGATCCACGAATCAGCCCCAGCATTTT	CAWSRGSTNQPQHF
NA	NA	TRBV30	TRBJ1-3	TGTGCCTGGAGTGTGCCGTGCAGGGTGGCTGGAAACACCATATATTTT	CAWSVPCRVAGNTIYF
TRBD2	NA	TRBV27	TRBJ2-1	TGTGCCAGCAGTTTCTTAGCGGGAATCAGAGATGAGCAGTTCTTC	CASSFLAGIRDEQFF
TRBD1	many	TRBV4-3	TRBJ2-3	TGCGCCAGCAGCCTTACAGGGGGCACAGATACGCAGTATTTT	CASSLTGGTDTQYF
TRBD2	few	TRBV6-1	TRBJ2-3	TGTGCCAGCAGTGAGCCGACTAGCCTTTTAAACACAGATACGCAGTATTTT	CASSEPTSLLNTDTQYF
TRBD1	few	TRBV30	TRBJ1-2	TGTGCCTGGAGTGTACGACAGGGCCTCTACACCTTC	CAWSVRQGLYTF
NA	NA	TRBV4-1	TRBJ1-2	TGCGCCAGCAGCCAAGTCCAGGGCCTAGAAGGCTACACCTTC	CASSQVQGLEGYTF
NA	NA	TRBV6-5	TRBJ2-1	TGTGCCAGCAGCCCGGACAGCTCCTACAATGAGCAGTTCTTC	CASSPDSSYNEQFF
NA	few	TRBV7-2	TRBJ2-3	TGTGCCAGCGTGGGGCGCGGAGATACGCAGTATTTT	CASVGRGDTQYF
NA	few	TRBV10-2	TRBJ2-3	TGCGCCAGCGGGGAGGTTACGCAGTATTTT	CASGEVTQYF
NA	few	TRBV30	TRBJ1-1	TGTGCCTGGACTGGGCAGGGGCTTGTGAACACTGAAGCTTTCTTT	CAWTGQGLVNTEAFF
TRBD1	few	TRBV6-5	TRBJ2-7	TGTGCCAGCAGTTACGGGGGGACAGGGGGCAAAAGCGAGCAGTACTTC	CASSYGGTGGKSEQYF
TRBD1	few	TRBV6-6	TRBJ1-5	TGTGCCAGCAGAGGACAGGGGGCATATCAGCCCCAGCATTTT	CASRGQGAYQPQHF
NA	NA	TRBV5-1	TRBJ1-1	TGCGCCAGCAGCGAAACAGGCCTGAACACTGAAGCTTTCTTT	CASSETGLNTEAFF
NA	NA	TRBV15	TRBJ1-4	TGTGCCACCAGCAGAGAGGGGGCGGTTGACTACGAAAAACTGTTTTTT	CATSREGAVDYEKLFF
NA	NA	TRBV7-2	TRBJ2-7	TGTGCCAGCAGCCGCCCAACGGGAGACCCGTACGAGCAGTACTTC	CASSRPTGDPYEQYF
TRBD2	few	TRBV12-5	TRBJ2-7	TGTGCTAGTGGGCGATCTAGCGGGGGCGCCTACGAGCAGTACTTC	CASGRSSGGAYEQYF
TRBD1	few	TRBV27	TRBJ1-6	TGTGCCAGCAGGGGGCTGACAGGGGGCAGGCCCCTCCACTTT	CASRGLTGGRPLHF
TRBD2	many	TRBV7-2	TRBJ2-3	TGTGCCAGCACCGGGACTAGCGGGAGGGCAGATACGCAGTATTTT	CASTGTSGRADTQYF
NA	few	TRBV5-4	TRBJ2-1	TGTGCCAGCAGCCTGGCGTCCTACAATGAGCAGTTCTTC	CASSLASYNEQFF
NA	few	TRBV27	TRBJ1-1	TGTGCCAGCAGCAAATGGGGGGACGTGAACACTGAAGCTTTCTTT	CASSKWGDVNTEAFF
NA	NA	TRBV7-2	TRBJ1-1	TGTGCCAGCAGCTCCTGGAGGGGGAACACTGAAGCTTTCTTT	CASSSWRGNTEAFF
TRBD1	few	TRBV5-1	TRBJ2-7	TGCGCCAGCAGTTCCGGACAGGGGGCTTACGAGCAGTACTTC	CASSSGQGAYEQYF
NA	few	TRBV19	TRBJ1-2	TGTGCCAGTAGTATAGTTGGGCAGGGCAACTTCTATGGCTACACCTTC	CASSIVGQGNFYGYTF
NA	few	TRBV11-2	TRBJ1-2	TGTGCCAGCAGCCCGGGACACTTGAACTATGGCTACACCTTC	CASSPGHLNYGYTF